This is a list of T cell receptor beta chains from one sample in a study of spatial heterogeneity in lung cancer. One entry per CDR3 protein, called by TCRdb with MiXCR from the 5' RACE reads. The sample carries roughly 110,000 distinct CDR3 sequences, 9.5% to 14% recorded once. The specimen was PBMCs, collected at follow-up. The receptors were gathered from a female donor with early-stage non-small cell lung cancer. CDR3s include the opening cysteine and the closing phenylalanine or tryptophan. The D gene is left open where the match is weak. A clone size is listed for some rows: how often the clone was seen (once, few, many), or a class if it is expanded.

CSAMSGPNQPQHF,TGCAGTGCTATGTCTGGACCCAATCAGCCCCAGCATTTT,NA,many,TRBJ1-5,TRBV20-1
CASSLGGTNTGELFF,TGTGCCAGCAGCTTGGGGGGAACGAACACCGGGGAGCTGTTTTTT,NA,few,TRBJ2-2,TRBV5-4
CASSSQGGQPQHF,TGTGCCAGCAGCTCACAGGGTGGGCAGCCCCAGCATTTT,NA,many,TRBJ1-5,TRBV7-3
CASSLLQGRDGNTIYF,TGTGCCAGCAGCTTACTACAGGGGCGGGATGGAAACACCATATATTTT,TRBD1,few,TRBJ1-3,TRBV7-8
CASRWASGSDNEQFF,TGTGCCAGCAGGTGGGCTAGCGGGAGTGACAATGAGCAGTTCTTC,TRBD2,few,TRBJ2-1,TRBV2
CASSQRGQGNDGYTF,TGTGCCAGCAGCCAACGGGGACAGGGGAACGATGGCTACACCTTC,TRBD1,NA,TRBJ1-2,TRBV6-6
CASTTGAQRSSYEQYF,TGTGCCAGCACGACTGGCGCCCAAAGGAGCTCCTACGAGCAGTACTTC,NA,few,TRBJ2-7,TRBV28
CASSASGGRETQYF,TGTGCCAGCAGCGCCTCCGGGGGGAGGGAGACCCAGTACTTC,TRBD2,NA,TRBJ2-5,TRBV9
CSARDGGVNYGYTF,TGCAGTGCTAGAGATGGGGGAGTCAACTATGGCTACACCTTC,NA,NA,TRBJ1-2,TRBV20-1
CASHRGVVNTEAFF,TGTGCCAGCCACAGGGGGGTAGTGAACACTGAAGCTTTCTTT,TRBD1,NA,TRBJ1-1,TRBV6-5
CASSLAGTSGPNNEQFF,TGTGCCAGCAGCTTAGCGGGAACTAGCGGGCCGAACAATGAGCAGTTCTTC,TRBD2,NA,TRBJ2-1,TRBV7-2
CAISENRGLKMNTEAFF,TGTGCCATCAGTGAGAACAGGGGGCTTAAGATGAACACTGAAGCTTTCTTT,TRBD1,many,TRBJ1-1,TRBV10-3
CASSLEAIAGSYNEQFF,TGTGCCAGCAGTTTAGAGGCCATAGCGGGTAGCTACAATGAGCAGTTCTTC,TRBD2,few,TRBJ2-1,TRBV12-3/TRBV12-4
CRGQNYGYTF,TGCAGGGGGCAGAACTATGGCTACACCTTC,NA,few,TRBJ1-2,TRBV20-1
CASAVRPGIGNQPQHF,TGTGCTAGTGCCGTGAGGCCCGGCATTGGTAATCAGCCCCAGCATTTT,NA,few,TRBJ1-5,TRBV12-5
CASSGTKGAGNTEAFF,TGCGCCAGCAGCGGGACTAAGGGCGCGGGGAACACTGAAGCTTTCTTT,NA,few,TRBJ1-1,TRBV5-1
CASSYRGRDTEAFF,TGTGCCAGCAGTTACAGGGGGCGCGACACTGAAGCTTTCTTT,TRBD1,NA,TRBJ1-1,TRBV6-2/TRBV6-3
CASSLVGGKQETQYF,TGTGCCAGCAGCTTAGTTGGTGGCAAACAAGAGACCCAGTACTTC,NA,NA,TRBJ2-5,TRBV7-9
CASSRLQGNSHGPDTQYF,TGCGCCAGCAGCCGCCTTCAAGGGAACTCACATGGCCCAGATACGCAGTATTTT,NA,NA,TRBJ2-3,TRBV4-3
CASSLVRAYGYTF,TGTGCCAGCAGTTTGGTCAGGGCCTATGGCTACACCTTC,NA,once,TRBJ1-2,TRBV6-5
CASSRLGLHEQFF,TGTGCCAGCAGCCGCTTGGGACTTCATGAGCAGTTCTTC,NA,NA,TRBJ2-1,TRBV3-1
CASSIGGASGSQNEQFF,TGTGCCAGTAGTATTGGTGGGGCTAGCGGGAGCCAGAATGAGCAGTTCTTC,TRBD2,NA,TRBJ2-1,TRBV19
CASSPRLADTGELFF,TGTGCCAGCAGCCCCCGACTAGCGGACACCGGGGAGCTGTTTTTT,TRBD2,NA,TRBJ2-2,TRBV14
CASSRTGGYSYNSPLHF,TGTGCCAGCAGCCGGACAGGGGGCTACTCCTATAATTCACCCCTCCACTTT,TRBD1,NA,TRBJ1-6,TRBV11-2
CASSTLAGGPTDTQYF,TGCGCCAGCAGCACACTAGCGGGAGGGCCCACAGATACGCAGTATTTT,TRBD2,many,TRBJ2-3,TRBV5-1
CASSPPAGGPNTGELFF,TGTGCCAGCTCACCACCGGCGGGAGGTCCGAACACCGGGGAGCTGTTTTTT,TRBD2,NA,TRBJ2-2,TRBV18
CASSLAPGGSYNEQFF,TGTGCCAGCAGCTTAGCCCCCGGGGGCTCCTACAATGAGCAGTTCTTC,NA,NA,TRBJ2-1,TRBV7-9
CASSSTGVYEKLFF,TGTGCCAGCAGTTCGACAGGGGTTTATGAAAAACTGTTTTTT,TRBD1,NA,TRBJ1-4,TRBV28
CAISRLAGDSSEQYF,TGTGCCATCAGCCGACTAGCGGGAGACTCCTCCGAGCAGTACTTC,TRBD2,many,TRBJ2-7,TRBV10-3
CAWSGGGPGYTF,TGTGCCTGGAGTGGTGGGGGCCCTGGCTACACCTTC,NA,many,TRBJ1-2,TRBV30
CSTTQGNQPQHF,TGCAGTACCACTCAGGGTAATCAGCCCCAGCATTTT,NA,few,TRBJ1-5,TRBV20-1
CAWTHKSGNTIYF,TGTGCCTGGACCCACAAATCTGGAAACACCATATATTTT,NA,few,TRBJ1-3,TRBV30
CASKDYNSPLHF,TGTGCCAGCAAGGATTATAATTCACCCCTCCACTTT,NA,NA,TRBJ1-6,TRBV28
CSPSASGPDTQYF,TGCAGCCCTTCGGCGAGTGGCCCAGATACGCAGTATTTT,NA,NA,TRBJ2-3,TRBV20-1
CASRTGTGGADTQYF,TGCGCCAGCAGGACCGGGACAGGGGGCGCAGATACGCAGTATTTT,TRBD1,NA,TRBJ2-3,TRBV5-1
CASSLAPGGPYEQYF,TGTGCCAGCAGCTTAGCCCCGGGAGGGCCCTACGAGCAGTACTTC,TRBD2,few,TRBJ2-7,TRBV7-6
CASSPLAGTSGTDTQYF,TGTGCCAGCTCACCCCTCGCCGGGACTAGCGGCACAGATACGCAGTATTTT,TRBD2,many,TRBJ2-3,TRBV18
CASSRRSLVGGRATDTQYF,TGCGCCAGCAGCCGCAGATCTCTAGTAGGCGGGAGGGCGACAGATACGCAGTATTTT,TRBD2,few,TRBJ2-3,TRBV4-1
CSVDRAKLAKNIQYF,TGCAGCGTTGATAGGGCAAAACTAGCCAAAAACATTCAGTACTTC,NA,few,TRBJ2-4,TRBV29-1
CASSRTRGSYNEQFF,TGTGCCAGCAGCCGTACTAGGGGCTCCTACAATGAGCAGTTCTTC,NA,NA,TRBJ2-1,TRBV11-2
CASSYKDRATDTQYF,TGTGCCAGCAGTTACAAGGACAGGGCGACAGATACGCAGTATTTT,TRBD1,NA,TRBJ2-3,TRBV27
CASTYREAGGNTGELFF,TGTGCCAGCACCTACCGGGAGGCGGGAGGGAACACCGGGGAGCTGTTTTTT,NA,NA,TRBJ2-2,TRBV21-1
CASSRTVTGANVLTF,TGCGCCAGCAGCAGGACTGTAACTGGGGCCAACGTCCTGACTTTC,NA,NA,TRBJ2-6,TRBV5-1
CSARDPGLAHNEQFF,TGCAGTGCTAGAGATCCGGGACTAGCCCACAATGAGCAGTTCTTC,TRBD2,few,TRBJ2-1,TRBV20-1
CASSAKLGLSNQPQHF,TGCGCCAGCAGTGCGAAACTGGGGCTAAGCAATCAGCCCCAGCATTTT,NA,many,TRBJ1-5,TRBV10-2
CASSVSGHLYNEQFF,TGTGCCAGCAGCGTATCCGGACACCTTTACAATGAGCAGTTCTTC,NA,NA,TRBJ2-1,TRBV9
CASQPGTKWEKLFF,TGTGCCAGCCAGCCGGGGACGAAGTGGGAAAAACTGTTTTTT,NA,few,TRBJ1-4,TRBV2
CASAIRGGSTDTQYF,TGTGCCAGCGCAATTCGTGGAGGGTCCACAGATACGCAGTATTTT,NA,few,TRBJ2-3,TRBV6-6
CASSFSKDQPQHF,TGTGCCAGCAGCTTTAGTAAGGATCAGCCCCAGCATTTT,NA,few,TRBJ1-5,TRBV7-6
CASSNVPISYNEQFF,TGTGCCAGCAGCAACGTCCCGATCTCCTACAATGAGCAGTTCTTC,NA,few,TRBJ2-1,TRBV28
CASSGGTSRLDEQFF,TGTGCCAGCAGTGGAGGGACTAGCCGGCTGGATGAGCAGTTCTTC,TRBD2,few,TRBJ2-1,TRBV2
CASSLPSGITQYF,TGTGCCAGCAGTCTTCCTAGCGGGATCACCCAGTACTTC,TRBD2,NA,TRBJ2-5,TRBV6-2/TRBV6-3
CASSIFKGAGFYEQYF,TGTGCCAGCAGCATTTTCAAGGGGGCTGGGTTCTACGAGCAGTACTTC,TRBD1,NA,TRBJ2-7,TRBV11-2
CSVENSYGYTF,TGCAGCGTTGAAAACAGCTATGGCTACACCTTC,NA,few,TRBJ1-2,TRBV29-1
CASSLGLLGADTQYF,TGTGCCAGCAGCTTAGGTCTCCTTGGGGCAGATACGCAGTATTTT,NA,many,TRBJ2-3,TRBV11-2
CAISVRYLADTQYF,TGTGCCATCAGTGTAAGGTACCTAGCAGATACGCAGTATTTT,NA,many,TRBJ2-3,TRBV10-3
CASGLRAATQYF,TGTGCCAGCGGACTTCGTGCGGCGACCCAGTACTTC,NA,many,TRBJ2-5,TRBV28
CASSLVALSSYEQYF,TGCGCCAGCAGCTTGGTTGCGCTAAGCTCCTACGAGCAGTACTTC,NA,NA,TRBJ2-7,TRBV5-1
CASSYSGQGGETQYF,TGTGCCAGCAGTTACTCGGGACAGGGGGGTGAGACCCAGTACTTC,TRBD1,NA,TRBJ2-5,TRBV6-2/TRBV6-3
CSARRLRQGTDTQYF,TGCAGTGCTAGAAGACTAAGACAGGGTACAGATACGCAGTATTTT,TRBD1,NA,TRBJ2-3,TRBV20-1